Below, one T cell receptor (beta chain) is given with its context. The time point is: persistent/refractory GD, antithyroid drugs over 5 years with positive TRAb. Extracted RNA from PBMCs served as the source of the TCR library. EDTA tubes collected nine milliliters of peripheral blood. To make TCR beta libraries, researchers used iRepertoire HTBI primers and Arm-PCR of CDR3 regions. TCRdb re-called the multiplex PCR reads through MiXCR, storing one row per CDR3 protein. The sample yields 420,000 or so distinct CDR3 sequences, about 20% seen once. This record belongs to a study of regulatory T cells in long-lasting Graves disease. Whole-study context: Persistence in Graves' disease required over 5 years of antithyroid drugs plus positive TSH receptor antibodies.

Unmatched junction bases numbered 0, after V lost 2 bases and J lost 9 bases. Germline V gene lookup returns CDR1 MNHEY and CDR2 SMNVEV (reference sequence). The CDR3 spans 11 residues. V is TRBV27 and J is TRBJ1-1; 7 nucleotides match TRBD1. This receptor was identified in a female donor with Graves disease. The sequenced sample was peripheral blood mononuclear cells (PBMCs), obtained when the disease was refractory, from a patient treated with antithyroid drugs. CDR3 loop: CASSLRGQAFF. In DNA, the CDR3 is TGTGCCAGCAGTTTAAGGGGGCAAGCTTTCTTT.